The 20 T cell receptor beta chains reported below all come from one sample, sequenced in a study of T cell repertoires in cytomegalovirus infection. TCRdb re-called the reads with MiXCR, one entry per CDR3 protein. The table has approximately 990,000 distinct CDR3 sequences, roughly 31% seen once. Their target antigens are unknown. Source: cultured CD8+ T cells from PBMCs, taken from culture after CMV antigen stimulation. The source is a human donor in good health (CMV status not recorded). Some clones in this sample may be carry-over from other donors' samples.

The rearrangement links TRBV10-3 to TRBJ2-7, with 9 bases identical to TRBD1. V was clipped by 9 bases and J by 2 bases; unmatched bases: 5. This CDR3 is 13 amino acids long. CDR1 is ENHRY and CDR2 is SYGVKD in the germline V gene. CDR3 region: CAISTGGPYEQYV. The CDR3 DNA follows: TGTGCCATTAGTACAGGGGGCCCCTACGAGCAGTACGTC.

The chain uses TRBV5-4 and TRBJ1-6, with TRBD1 matching over 9 bases. Germline V lookup: CDR1 SGHNT, CDR2 YYREEE (reference sequence). The CDR3 loop spans 14 amino acids. Unmatched junction bases numbered 5, after V lost 3 bases and J lost 10 bases. CDR3: CASSSDRGHSPLHF. Here the CDR3 DNA reads TGTGCCAGCAGCTCGGACAGGGGTCACTCACCCCTCCACTTT.

In this sample, this clonotype turned up a few times. The J gene is TRBJ2-7, the V gene TRBV7-6, with a possible D match to TRBD2 (7 bases). The V end lost 4 bases, the J end lost 2 bases, and 15 bases lay between the germline ends. CDR1 is SGHVS and CDR2 is FNYEAQ in the germline V gene. The CDR3 loop spans 15 amino acids. The CDR3 nucleotides read TGTGCCAGCAGCTCCGAGGGGGGGGCCACCTACGAGCAGTACTTC. Translated, it gives CASSSEGGATYEQYF.

The genes are TRBV20-1 and TRBJ1-4; 8 bases fit TRBD1. CDR1 is DFQATT and CDR2 is SNEGSKA in the germline V gene (reference sequence). The CDR3 extends over 15 amino acids. V trimming: 1 base; J trimming: 4 bases; junction bases outside the gene matches: 5. CDR3 bases: TGCAGTGCTAGAGGAGGACAGGGACTTAATGAAAAACTGTTTTTT. It codes for CSARGGQGLNEKLFF.

The rearrangement links TRBV7-9 to TRBJ1-5; a weak D match, TRBD1 (6 bases). Trimming left V 5 bases short and J 0 bases short, with 11 bases between. CDR1 SEHNR and CDR2 FQNEAQ come from the germline V gene (reference sequence). The CDR3 sequence is 15 residues long. CDR3 sequence reads: CASSRGDYSNQPQHF. The CDR3 DNA is TGTGCCAGCAGCAGGGGGGACTATAGCAATCAGCCCCAGCATTTT.

The rearrangement joins TRBV19 to TRBJ2-2; tentatively, D is TRBD2 (5 bases). This CDR3 has 15 residues. Trimming removed 4 bases from V and 3 bases from J, with 12 bases in between. Germline CDR1 and CDR2: LNHDA and SQIVND (reference sequence). The CDR3 protein is CASSTFMRDTGELFF. For the CDR3, the DNA is TGTGCCAGTAGTACCTTCATGAGGGACACCGGGGAGCTGTTTTTT. Supplemented by reference TRBV19 and TRBJ2-2, the full variable domain reads DGGITQSPKYLFRKEGQNVTLSCEQNLNHDAMYWYRQDPGQGLRLIYYSQIVNDFQKGDIAEGYSVSREKKESFPLTVTSAQKNPTAFYLCASSTFMRDTGELFFGEGSRLTVL.

The V gene is TRBV4-1, the J gene TRBJ2-3, with D perhaps matching TRBD1 (6 bases). V was shortened by 1 base and J by 2 bases, with 10 bases between the two germline ends. This CDR3 has 15 residues. Germline assignment: CDR1 MGHRA and CDR2 YSYEKL. The CDR3 reads CASSQGDTYTDTQYF. CDR3 coding DNA: TGCGCCAGCAGCCAAGGGGACACCTACACAGATACGCAGTATTTT.

This chain links TRBV4-1 with TRBJ1-6; D ambiguous. Germline loops: CDR1 MGHRA, CDR2 YSYEKL. V was shortened by 8 bases and J by 5 bases, with 19 bases between the two germline ends. This CDR3 is 16 amino acids long. DNA for the CDR3: TGCGCCAGCTCCGGGCTTTTTGGGGTCAATAATTCACCCCTCCACTTT. It specifies CASSGLFGVNNSPLHF.

Points on this clonotype: This likely comes from a read error, as the CDR3 has no conserved phenylalanine or tryptophan at its end. V and J are TRBV4-1 and TRBJ1-2, with D possibly TRBD1 on 6 matching bases. Germline assignment: CDR1 MGHRA and CDR2 YSYEKL. The length of the CDR3 is 14 residues. V was shortened by 4 bases and J by 8 bases, with 17 bases between the two germline ends. The CDR3 is CASSPPGRGVGYTY. In nucleotides, the CDR3 is TGCGCCAGCAGCCCACCTGGCAGGGGCGTAGGCTACACCTAC.

Concerning this clonotype: The junction differs from germline at one of its ends, possibly a read error. V usage is TRBV7-9 and J usage is TRBJ1-2; 7 nucleotides agree with TRBD1. Germline CDR1 reads SEHNR; CDR2 reads FQNEAQ (reference sequence). The CDR3 runs to 14 residues. The CDR3 DNA is TGTGCCGGCAGCCCCACCGGGACAGTCTATGGCTACACCTTC. Encoded protein: CAGSPTGTVYGYTF.

About this clonotype itself: This may be a read error: a much more frequent sequence differs by one nucleotide. CDR3 DNA sequence: TGTGCCAACAGCTTAGCCGGGGCGCATCGTGAAGCTTTCTTT. Translation gives CANSLAGAHREAFF. This rearrangement joins TRBV7-2 to TRBJ1-1; possibly TRBD1 for D (5 bases). CDR1 is SGHTA and CDR2 is FQGNSA in the germline V gene. This CDR3 spans 14 amino acids.

A remark on this clonotype: A much larger clonotype is one base distant, so this may be a read error. The rearrangement uses TRBV7-6 and TRBJ1-5, with D perhaps TRBD1 (6 bases). The CDR3 consists of 16 residues. The V and J ends lost 5 bases and 1 base respectively, with 15 bases between them. The germline V gene has CDR1 SGHVS and CDR2 FNYEAQ. CDR3 in DNA: TGTGCCAGCAGCCCAAGGGGGGACACAAGCAATCAGCCCCAGCATTTT. Its protein product is CASSPRGDTSNQPQHF.

This clonotype turned up a few times. V is TRBV7-3 and J is TRBJ1-1; 9 nucleotides match TRBD1. Trimming cost V 5 bases and J 11 bases; bases outside gene matches: 12. The CDR3 extends over 14 amino acids. Germline CDR1 is SGHTA and CDR2 is FQGTGA. As DNA, the CDR3 is TGTGCCAGCAGCGACTCCCGGGACAGGGTTGACGCTTTCTTT. This sequence encodes CASSDSRDRVDAFF.

This clonotype came up a few times. The CDR3 DNA sequence: TGTGCCAGCAGAGCTCTTGAGTCCCGGACAGGGAAATCACCCCTCCACTTT. This sequence encodes CASRALESRTGKSPLHF. The chain employs TRBV27 and TRBJ1-6; TRBD1 matches at 8 bases. The germline CDR1 and CDR2 sequences are MNHEY and SMNVEV (reference sequence). This CDR3 spans 17 amino acids. V shed 6 bases and J 10 bases; nucleotides not matched to a gene: 17.

As to this clonotype: A much larger clone lies one base from this, so it may be a read error. This CDR3 is CVSSLAGLARPRNTEAFF. For the CDR3, the DNA is TGTGTCAGCAGCTTAGCTGGTCTGGCACGACCGCGGAACACTGAAGCTTTCTTT. This chain connects TRBV7-2 to TRBJ1-1; the D is unclear. The CDR3 sequence is 18 residues long. Germline-derived CDR1 and CDR2 are SGHTA and FQGNSA. The whole variable domain, remainder taken from reference TRBV7-2 and TRBJ1-1, is GAGVSQSPSNKVTEKGKDVELRCDPISGHTALYWYRQSLGQGLEFLIYFQGNSAPDKSGLPSDRFSAERTGGSVSTLTIQRTQQEDSAVYLCVSSLAGLARPRNTEAFFGQGTRLTVV.

The chain combines TRBV27 with TRBJ2-7; 9 nucleotides match TRBD1. Germline assignment: CDR1 MNHEY and CDR2 SMNVEV (reference sequence). Unmatched junction bases numbered 4, after V lost 0 bases and J lost 4 bases. The CDR3 is 15 amino acids. CDR3 nucleotides: TGTGCCAGCAGTTTATCGGCGGGACAGGGTTACGAGCAGTACTTC. It is translated as CASSLSAGQGYEQYF.

CDR3 nucleotide sequence: TGTGCCAGCAGTGTTGGGGCTTTCTTT. Translated: CASSVGAFF. The chain employs TRBV2 and TRBJ1-1; unclear D gene. Trimming took off 4 bases at V and 11 bases at J, with 5 bases between the two ends. This CDR3 is 9 amino acids long. CDR1 and CDR2 (germline): SNHLY, FYNNEI.

This clonotype came up a few times. The chain links TRBV7-9 to TRBJ1-1; unclear D gene. The length of the CDR3 is 15 residues. Germline values: CDR1 SEHNR, CDR2 FQNEAQ (reference sequence). V lost 5 bases and J 0 bases, leaving 13 bases between the germline ends. CDR3 sequence reads: CASSESSRLNTEAFF. The CDR3 DNA reads TGTGCCAGCAGCGAGAGTAGCAGGCTGAACACTGAAGCTTTCTTT.

This clonotype was seen more than once but under ten times. The chain recombines TRBV7-2 with TRBJ2-7; D could derive from TRBD1 or TRBD2 (5 bases each). Trimming removed 1 base from V and 6 bases from J, with 10 bases in between. The V gene's germline CDR1 is SGHTA and CDR2 FQGNSA. This CDR3 has 13 amino acids. CDR3 sequence reads: CASSLGGVREQYV. CDR3 in DNA: TGTGCCAGCAGCTTAGGAGGGGTCCGCGAGCAGTACGTC.

The chain employs TRBV5-3 and TRBJ1-2; TRBD1 matches at 11 bases. TRBV5-3 is sorted into the ORF group, with uncertain function. This CDR3 has 17 residues. J was trimmed by 6 bases and V by 8 bases; bases with no gene match: 18. Here the CDR3 DNA reads TGTGCCAGCAGCCCACGCCCGGACAGGGGGCGAGGAGATGGCTACACCTTC. Translated, it gives CASSPRPDRGRGDGYTF.